This T cell receptor beta chain was identified during a study of cytomegalovirus exposure and HLA in healthy donors. TCRdb's copy holds only in-frame clones and misses some; the assay was immunoSEQ multiplex PCR. The sample carries 70,000 or so clones, around 94% recorded once. CDR1 is LNHDA and CDR2 is SQIVND in the germline V gene (reference sequence). The CDR3 sequence is 16 residues long. Trimming took 2 bases from V and 2 from J, leaving 14 bases between them. This receptor was obtained from a woman between 18 and 29 years old in good health and CMV-seropositive. Sequences were obtained from PBMCs. The chain carries TRBV19 and TRBJ2-3; maybe TRBD1 (6 bases). CDR3 amino acids: CASSISYRASTDTQYF. DNA for the CDR3: TGTGCCAGTAGTATAAGCTACAGGGCATCCACAGATACGCAGTATTTT.